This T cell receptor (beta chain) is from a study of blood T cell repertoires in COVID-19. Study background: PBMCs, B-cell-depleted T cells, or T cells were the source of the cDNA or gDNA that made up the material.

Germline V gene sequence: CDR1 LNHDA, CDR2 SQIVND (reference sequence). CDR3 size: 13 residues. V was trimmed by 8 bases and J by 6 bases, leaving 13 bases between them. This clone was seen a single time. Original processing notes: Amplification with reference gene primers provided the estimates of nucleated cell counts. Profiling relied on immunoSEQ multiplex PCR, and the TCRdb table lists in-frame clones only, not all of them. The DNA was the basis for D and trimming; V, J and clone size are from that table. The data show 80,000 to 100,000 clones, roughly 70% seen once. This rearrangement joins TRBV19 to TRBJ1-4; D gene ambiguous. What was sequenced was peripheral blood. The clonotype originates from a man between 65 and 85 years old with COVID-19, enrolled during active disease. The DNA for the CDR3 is TGTGCCAGTTCTAAAGACACGGATGAAAAACTGTTTTTT. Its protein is CASSKDTDEKLFF.